This T cell receptor beta chain appears in the sequencing data of a study of a mutant IDH1 vaccine in newly diagnosed glioma. With 1 base removed from V and 5 bases from J, the gap between germline ends came to 12 bases. Germline V gene lookup returns CDR1 SGHRS and CDR2 YFSETQ. The CDR3 loop spans 14 amino acids. The repertoire was sequenced with immunoSEQ multiplex PCR; TCRdb's copy has only in-frame clones and lacks some. The data contain 50,000 to 60,000 clones, 80% of them singletons. Time point here: week 23, last vaccination. What each vaccine dose contained was 300 ug of mutant IDH1 20-mer peptide, accompanied by topical imiquimod. Donor diagnoses consisted of new WHO grade 3 or 4 IDH1-mutant, ATRX-lost astrocytomas. As regards this clone: Antigen specificity is unknown.

The sequencing here drew on PBMCs, taken from a glioma patient whose treatment included an IDH1 peptide vaccine. The rearrangement joins TRBV5-1 to TRBJ2-5; D is uncertain. The receptor comes from a man aged 40-49 years with glioma. CDR3: CASSLLHGGETQYF. CDR3 bases: TGCGCCAGCAGCTTGCTACACGGTGGGGAGACCCAGTACTTC.